This T cell receptor (beta chain) was identified during a study of blood T cell repertoires in COVID-19. Here immunoSEQ multiplex PCR was the method, and the copy in TCRdb shows in-frame clones only, minus some. The sample contains roughly 380,000 clones, about 89% of which appear only once. This CDR3 has 16 residues. CDR1 and CDR2 from the germline V gene are SGHAT and FQNNGV. V shed 7 bases and J shed 1 base, with 17 bases lying between them. The clonotype was recovered from a man aged 25 to 45 who had recovered from COVID-19. Sequencing used PBMCs or T cells enriched from blood (not recorded which). This sequence joins TRBV11-2 and TRBJ1-3; D is ambiguous. The CDR3 is CASNAFGPSSGNTIYF. In nucleotides, the CDR3 is TGTGCCAGCAACGCATTTGGTCCTAGTTCTGGAAACACCATATATTTT. Full variable domain (remainder filled in from reference TRBV11-2 and TRBJ1-3): EAGVAQSPRYKIIEKRQSVAFWCNPISGHATLYWYQQILGQGPKLLIQFQNNGVVDDSQLPKDRFSAERLKGVDSTLKIQPAKLEDSAVYLCASNAFGPSSGNTIYFGEGSWLTVV.